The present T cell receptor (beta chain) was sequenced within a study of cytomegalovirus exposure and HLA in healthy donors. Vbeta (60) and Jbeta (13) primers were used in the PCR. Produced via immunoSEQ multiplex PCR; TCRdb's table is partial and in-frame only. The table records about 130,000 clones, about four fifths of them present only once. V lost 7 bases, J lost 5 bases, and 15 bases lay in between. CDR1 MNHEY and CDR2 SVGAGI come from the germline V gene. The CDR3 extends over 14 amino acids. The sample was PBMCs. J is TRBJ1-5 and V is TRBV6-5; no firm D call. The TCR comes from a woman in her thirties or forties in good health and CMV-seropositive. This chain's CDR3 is CASTQNEEYQPQHF. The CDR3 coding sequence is TGTGCCAGCACTCAGAACGAGGAATATCAGCCCCAGCATTTT.